This T cell receptor beta chain is from a study of PD-1 blockade in classical Hodgkin lymphoma. Across the whole study: Patients were infused with nivolumab 3 mg/kg every 2 weeks.

Comments on this clone: Its antigen is unidentified.

Study results and caveats: Sources of repertoire differences remain undefined, possibly disease activity or prior therapy.

The CDR3 consists of 14 residues. The germline CDR1 and CDR2 sequences are SGHNT and YYREEE (reference sequence). V gave up 4 bases and J gave up 7 bases, with 17 bases separating them. Repertoires were generated with immunoSEQ multiplex PCR, while TCRdb's copy carries only in-frame clones and drops some. The sample has more than 30,000 clones, just over 75% seen once; the top ten hold 15% to 20%. Relapse after autologous stem cell transplantation occurred in every patient, and brentuximab vedotin exposure varied. Responses achieved at best were complete response, partial response or progressive disease.

The chain recombines TRBV5-4 with TRBJ1-1; the D gene is possibly TRBD1 (6 bases). This material consisted of peripheral blood mononuclear cells (PBMCs), taken before the second cycle of nivolumab. This TCR was sampled from a human donor with classical Hodgkin lymphoma. The DNA for the CDR3 is TGTGCCAGCAGCCCAGACAACAGGGATTTTGAAGCTTTCTTT. It translates to CASSPDNRDFEAFF.